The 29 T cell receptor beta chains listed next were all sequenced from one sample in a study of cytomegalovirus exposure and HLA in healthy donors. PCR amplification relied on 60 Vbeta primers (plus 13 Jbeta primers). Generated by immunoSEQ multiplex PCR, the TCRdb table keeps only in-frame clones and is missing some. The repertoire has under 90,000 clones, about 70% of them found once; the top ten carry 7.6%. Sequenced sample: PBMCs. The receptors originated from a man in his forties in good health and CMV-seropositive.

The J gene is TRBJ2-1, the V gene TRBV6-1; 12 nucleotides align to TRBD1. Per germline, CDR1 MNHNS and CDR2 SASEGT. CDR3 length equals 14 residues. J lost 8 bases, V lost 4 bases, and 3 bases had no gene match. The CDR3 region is CASSGDRGLDEQFF. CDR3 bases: TGTGCCAGCAGTGGGGACAGGGGGCTGGATGAGCAGTTCTTC.

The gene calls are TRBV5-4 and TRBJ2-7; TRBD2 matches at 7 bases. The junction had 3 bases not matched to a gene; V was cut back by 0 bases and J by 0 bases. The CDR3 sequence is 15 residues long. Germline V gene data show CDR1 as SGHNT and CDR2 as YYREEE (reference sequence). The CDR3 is CASSLAGGVSYEQYF. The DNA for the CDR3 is TGTGCCAGCAGCTTGGCGGGGGGTGTCTCCTACGAGCAGTACTTC.

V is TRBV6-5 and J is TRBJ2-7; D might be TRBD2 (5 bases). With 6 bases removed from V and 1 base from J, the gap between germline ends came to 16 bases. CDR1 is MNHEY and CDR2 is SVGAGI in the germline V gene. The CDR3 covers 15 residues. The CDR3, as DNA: TGTGCCAGCAGCCCCGGACTCGAGGTTTCCTACGAGCAGTACTTC. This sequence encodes CASSPGLEVSYEQYF.

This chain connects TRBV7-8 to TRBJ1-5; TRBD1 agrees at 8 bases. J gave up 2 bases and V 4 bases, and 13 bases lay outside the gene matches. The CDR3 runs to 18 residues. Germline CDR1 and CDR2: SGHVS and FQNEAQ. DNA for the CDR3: TGTGCCAGCAGCTCCGGACAGGGAGGAGGTATTGGCAATCAGCCCCAGCATTTT. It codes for CASSSGQGGGIGNQPQHF.

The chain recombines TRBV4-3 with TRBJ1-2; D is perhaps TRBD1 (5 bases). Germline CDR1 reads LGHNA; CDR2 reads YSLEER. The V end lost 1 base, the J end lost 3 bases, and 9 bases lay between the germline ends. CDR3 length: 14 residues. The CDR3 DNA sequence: TGCGCCAGCAGCCAAGGGGGCCTGGACTATGGCTACACCTTC. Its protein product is CASSQGGLDYGYTF.

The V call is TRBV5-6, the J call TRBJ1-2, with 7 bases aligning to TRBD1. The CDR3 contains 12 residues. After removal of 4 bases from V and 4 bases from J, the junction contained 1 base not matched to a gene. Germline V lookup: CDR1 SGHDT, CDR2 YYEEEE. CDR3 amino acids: CASSRQGYGYTF. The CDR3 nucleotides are TGTGCCAGCAGCCGACAGGGCTATGGCTACACCTTC.

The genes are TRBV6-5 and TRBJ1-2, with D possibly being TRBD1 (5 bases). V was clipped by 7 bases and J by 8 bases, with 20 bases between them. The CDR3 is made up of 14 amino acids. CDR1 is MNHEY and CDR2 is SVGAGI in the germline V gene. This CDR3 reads CASIPTPGLYGYTF. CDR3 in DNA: TGTGCCAGCATCCCAACGCCAGGGTTGTACGGCTACACCTTC.

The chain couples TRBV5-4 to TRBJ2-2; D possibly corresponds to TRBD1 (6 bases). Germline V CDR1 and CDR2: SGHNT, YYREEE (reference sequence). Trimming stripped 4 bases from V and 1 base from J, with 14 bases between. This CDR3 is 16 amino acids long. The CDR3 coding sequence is TGTGCCAGCAGCCAGGGGACGGGGATGAACACCGGGGAGCTGTTTTTT. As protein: CASSQGTGMNTGELFF.

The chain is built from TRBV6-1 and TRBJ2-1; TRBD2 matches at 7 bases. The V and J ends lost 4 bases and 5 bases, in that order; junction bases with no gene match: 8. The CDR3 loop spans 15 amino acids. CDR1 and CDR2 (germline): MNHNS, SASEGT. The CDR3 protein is CASSGRLAGHNEQFF. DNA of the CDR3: TGTGCCAGCAGTGGCCGACTAGCCGGACACAATGAGCAGTTCTTC.

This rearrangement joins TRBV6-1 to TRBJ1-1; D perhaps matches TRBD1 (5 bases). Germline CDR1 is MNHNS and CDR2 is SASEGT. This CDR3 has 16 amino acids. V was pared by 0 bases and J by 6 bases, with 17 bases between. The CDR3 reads CASSEAAQGSSPEAFF. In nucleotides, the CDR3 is TGTGCCAGCAGTGAAGCTGCGCAGGGCTCGTCCCCTGAAGCTTTCTTT.

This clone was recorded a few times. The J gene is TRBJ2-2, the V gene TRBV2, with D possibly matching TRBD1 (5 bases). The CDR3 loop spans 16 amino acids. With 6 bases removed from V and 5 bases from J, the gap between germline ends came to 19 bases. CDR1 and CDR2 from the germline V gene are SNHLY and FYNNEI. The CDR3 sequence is CASRPHQPTGTGELFF. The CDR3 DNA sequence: TGTGCCAGCAGGCCCCATCAGCCAACAGGTACCGGGGAGCTGTTTTTT. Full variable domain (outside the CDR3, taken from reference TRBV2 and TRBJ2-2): EPEVTQTPSHQVTQMGQEVILRCVPISNHLYFYWYRQILGQKVEFLVSFYNNEISEKSEIFDDQFSVERPDGSNFTLKIRSTKLEDSAMYFCASRPHQPTGTGELFFGEGSRLTVL.

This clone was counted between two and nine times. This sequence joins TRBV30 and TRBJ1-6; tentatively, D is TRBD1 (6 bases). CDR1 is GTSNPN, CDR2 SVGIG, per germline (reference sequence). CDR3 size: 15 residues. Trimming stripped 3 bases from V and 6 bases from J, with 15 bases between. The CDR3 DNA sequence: TGTGCCTGGAGAGCGCAAGGACAGCGTAATTCACCCCTCCACTTT. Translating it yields CAWRAQGQRNSPLHF.

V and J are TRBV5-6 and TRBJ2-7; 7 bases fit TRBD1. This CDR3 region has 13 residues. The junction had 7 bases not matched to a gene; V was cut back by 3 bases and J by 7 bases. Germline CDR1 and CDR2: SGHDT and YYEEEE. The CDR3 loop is CASSSDRLGEQYF. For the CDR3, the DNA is TGTGCCAGCAGCTCGGACAGGCTGGGGGAGCAGTACTTC. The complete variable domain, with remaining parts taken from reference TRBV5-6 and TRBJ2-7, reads DAGVTQSPTHLIKTRGQQVTLRCSPKSGHDTVSWYQQALGQGPQFIFQYYEEEERQRGNFPDRFSGHQFPNYSSELNVNALLLGDSALYLCASSSDRLGEQYFGPGTRLTVT.

CDR3 in DNA: TGTGCCAGCAGCCCATCACAGAGCACCTACAATGAGCAGTTCTTC. Its translation: CASSPSQSTYNEQFF. The J gene is TRBJ2-1, the V gene TRBV7-2; D not resolved. V lost 5 bases, J lost 2 bases, and 13 bases lay in between. Germline lookup yields CDR1 SGHTA and CDR2 FQGNSA. The CDR3 has 15 amino acids.

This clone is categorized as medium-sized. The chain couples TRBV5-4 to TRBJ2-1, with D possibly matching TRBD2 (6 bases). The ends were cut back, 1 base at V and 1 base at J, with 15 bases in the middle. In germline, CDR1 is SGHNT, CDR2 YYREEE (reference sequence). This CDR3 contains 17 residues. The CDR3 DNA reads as TGTGCCAGCAGCTTGAGGATAAGGACTATATCCTACAATGAGCAGTTCTTC. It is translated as CASSLRIRTISYNEQFF. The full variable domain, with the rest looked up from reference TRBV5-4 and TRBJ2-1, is ETGVTQSPTHLIKTRGQQVTLRCSSQSGHNTVSWYQQALGQGPQFIFQYYREEENGRGNFPPRFSGLQFPNYSSELNVNALELDDSALYLCASSLRIRTISYNEQFFGPGTRLTVL.

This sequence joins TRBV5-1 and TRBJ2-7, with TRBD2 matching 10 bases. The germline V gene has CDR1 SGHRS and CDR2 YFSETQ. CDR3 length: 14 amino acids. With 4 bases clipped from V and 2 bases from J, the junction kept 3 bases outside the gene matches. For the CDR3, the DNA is TGCGCCAGCAGCCGGACTAGCGGCGCCTACGAGCAGTACTTC. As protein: CASSRTSGAYEQYF.

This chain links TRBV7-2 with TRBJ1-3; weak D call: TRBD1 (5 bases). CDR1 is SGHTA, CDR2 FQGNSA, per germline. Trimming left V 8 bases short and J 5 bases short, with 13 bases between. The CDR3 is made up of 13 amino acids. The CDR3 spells CASGGGTRNTIYF. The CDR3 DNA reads TGTGCCAGCGGGGGGGGTACTAGAAACACCATATATTTT.

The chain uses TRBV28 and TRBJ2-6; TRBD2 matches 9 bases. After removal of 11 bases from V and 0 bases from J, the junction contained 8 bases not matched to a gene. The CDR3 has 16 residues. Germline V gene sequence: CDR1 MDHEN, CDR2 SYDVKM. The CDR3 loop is CAARGSGSSGANVLTF. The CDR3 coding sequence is TGTGCCGCTCGGGGTAGCGGGAGCTCTGGGGCCAACGTCCTGACTTTC.

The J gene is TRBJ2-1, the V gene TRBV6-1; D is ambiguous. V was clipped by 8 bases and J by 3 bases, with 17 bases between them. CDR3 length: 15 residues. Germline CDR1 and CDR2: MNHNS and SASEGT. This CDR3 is CASSLGGISYNEQFF. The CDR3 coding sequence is TGTGCCAGCTCTCTAGGTGGAATAAGCTACAATGAGCAGTTCTTC.

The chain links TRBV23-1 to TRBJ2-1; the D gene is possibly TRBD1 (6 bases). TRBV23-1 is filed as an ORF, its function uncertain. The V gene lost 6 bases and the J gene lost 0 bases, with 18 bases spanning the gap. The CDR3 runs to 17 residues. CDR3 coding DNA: TGCGCCAGCAGGAGGCAGGGGAAAACGAGCTCCTACAATGAGCAGTTCTTC. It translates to CASRRQGKTSSYNEQFF.

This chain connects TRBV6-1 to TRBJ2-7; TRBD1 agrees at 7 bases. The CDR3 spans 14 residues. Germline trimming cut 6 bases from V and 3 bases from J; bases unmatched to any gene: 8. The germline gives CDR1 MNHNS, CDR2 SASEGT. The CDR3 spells CASRTDRPGYEQYF. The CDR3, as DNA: TGTGCCAGCAGAACGGACAGGCCAGGCTACGAGCAGTACTTC.

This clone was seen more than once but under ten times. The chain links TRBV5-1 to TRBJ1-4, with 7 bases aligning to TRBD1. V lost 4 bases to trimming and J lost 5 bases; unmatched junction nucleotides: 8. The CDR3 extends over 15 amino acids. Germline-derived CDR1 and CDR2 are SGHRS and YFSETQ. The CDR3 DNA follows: TGCGCCAGCAGCGGCCGGGACAGCCTGAATGAAAAACTGTTTTTT. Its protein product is CASSGRDSLNEKLFF.

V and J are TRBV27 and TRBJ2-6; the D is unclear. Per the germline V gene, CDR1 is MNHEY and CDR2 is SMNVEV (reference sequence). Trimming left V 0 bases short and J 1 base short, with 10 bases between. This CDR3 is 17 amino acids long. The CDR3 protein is CASSLSVFGSGANVLTF. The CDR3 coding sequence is TGTGCCAGCAGTTTATCCGTCTTCGGTTCTGGGGCCAACGTCCTGACTTTC.

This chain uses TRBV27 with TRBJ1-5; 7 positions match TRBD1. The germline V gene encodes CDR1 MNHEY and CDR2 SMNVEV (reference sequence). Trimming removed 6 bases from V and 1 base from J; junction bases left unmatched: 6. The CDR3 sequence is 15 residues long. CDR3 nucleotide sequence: TGTGCCAGCAGATACAGGGGTGCGAGCAATCAGCCCCAGCATTTT. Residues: CASRYRGASNQPQHF.

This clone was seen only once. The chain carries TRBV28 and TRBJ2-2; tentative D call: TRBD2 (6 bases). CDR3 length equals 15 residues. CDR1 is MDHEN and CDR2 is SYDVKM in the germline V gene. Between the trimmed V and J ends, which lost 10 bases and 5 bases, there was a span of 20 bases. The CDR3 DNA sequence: TGTGCCACCAAAATCCCGAGACTAGTAACCGGGGAGCTGTTTTTT. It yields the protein CATKIPRLVTGELFF.

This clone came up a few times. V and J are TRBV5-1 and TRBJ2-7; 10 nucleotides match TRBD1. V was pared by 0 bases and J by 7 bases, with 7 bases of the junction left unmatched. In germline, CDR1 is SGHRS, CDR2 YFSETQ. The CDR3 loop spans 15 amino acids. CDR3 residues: CASSLVATGGLEQYF. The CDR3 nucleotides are TGCGCCAGCAGCTTGGTTGCGACAGGGGGCTTAGAGCAGTACTTC.

The CDR3 reads CASSLNRLAVSYEQYF. DNA for the CDR3: TGCGCCAGCAGCTTGAATAGACTAGCGGTCTCCTACGAGCAGTACTTC. The rearrangement uses TRBV5-1 and TRBJ2-7; 9 bases fit TRBD2. V lost 1 base and J lost 0; bases outside the gene matches: 5. Germline assignment: CDR1 SGHRS and CDR2 YFSETQ. CDR3 length: 16 residues.

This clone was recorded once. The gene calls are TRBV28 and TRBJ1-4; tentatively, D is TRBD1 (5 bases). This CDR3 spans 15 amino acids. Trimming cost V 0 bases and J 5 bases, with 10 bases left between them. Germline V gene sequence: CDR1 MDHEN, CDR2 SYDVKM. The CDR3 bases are TGTGCCAGCAGTTTATGGGGGACTGGGAATGAAAAACTGTTTTTT. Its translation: CASSLWGTGNEKLFF.

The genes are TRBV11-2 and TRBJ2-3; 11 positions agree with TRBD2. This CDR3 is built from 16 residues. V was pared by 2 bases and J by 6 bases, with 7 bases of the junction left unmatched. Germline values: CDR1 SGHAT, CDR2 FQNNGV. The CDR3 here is CASSLSASGRWDTQYF. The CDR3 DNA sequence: TGTGCCAGCAGCTTAAGTGCTAGCGGGAGGTGGGATACGCAGTATTTT.